Below, 26 T cell receptor beta chains from the same sample are listed, as sequenced in a study of beta chain features in type 1 diabetes. As every portion of the isolated RNA was reverse transcribed, the sequencing read expressed TCRB transcripts. Profiled with immunoSEQ multiplex PCR; TCRdb holds only in-frame clones, not every one. The repertoire holds 300,000 to 350,000 clones, with around 15% as singletons. What was sequenced was central memory CD4+ T cells from blood. These receptors all come from a young man in good health.

This chain links TRBV2 with TRBJ2-7; TRBD2 might be the D (5 bases). The V gene's germline CDR1 is SNHLY and CDR2 FYNNEI. This CDR3 comprises 14 residues. V was clipped by 5 bases and J by 0 bases, with 11 bases between them. The CDR3 DNA sequence: TGTGCCAGCAGTCTAGGTGGGAGCTCCTACGAGCAGTACTTC. It encodes CASSLGGSSYEQYF.

This clone was seen only a few times. The chain combines TRBV18 with TRBJ1-5, with D tentatively TRBD1 (6 bases). Trimming pared 7 bases from V and 3 bases from J, leaving 13 bases between. The CDR3 is 14 residues long. Germline V CDR1 and CDR2: KGHSH, LQKENI. CDR3 nucleotide sequence: TGTGCCAGCTGGGCCGGGACACCCAATCAGCCCCAGCATTTT. The encoded protein is CASWAGTPNQPQHF. The whole variable domain, remainder taken from reference TRBV18 and TRBJ1-5, is NAGVMQNPRHLVRRRGQEARLRCSPMKGHSHVYWYRQLPEEGLKFMVYLQKENIIDESGMPKERFSAEFPKEGPSILRIQQVVRGDSAAYFCASWAGTPNQPQHFGDGTRLSIL.

This clone was found a few times. The V and J genes are TRBV19 and TRBJ2-2; no reliable D call. Between the trimmed V and J ends, which lost 3 bases and 2 bases, there was a span of 4 bases. Germline CDR1 LNHDA, CDR2 SQIVND (reference sequence). CDR3 length: 13 amino acids. This chain's CDR3 is CASSIFNTGELFF. The CDR3 DNA reads as TGTGCCAGTAGTATCTTTAACACCGGGGAGCTGTTTTTT.

This chain links TRBV7-2 with TRBJ2-1; no definite D call. Trimming shortened V by 2 bases and J by 3 bases, and 8 bases separated the two germline ends. The CDR3 covers 14 residues. Germline loops: CDR1 SGHTA, CDR2 FQGNSA. This chain's CDR3 is CASSLRRYYNEQFF. CDR3 bases: TGTGCCAGCAGCTTAAGGAGATACTACAATGAGCAGTTCTTC.

The chain carries TRBV18 and TRBJ2-7; D is possibly TRBD1 or TRBD2 (5 bases each). This CDR3 contains 15 residues. CDR1 is KGHSH, CDR2 LQKENI, per germline. The V end was cut by 2 bases, the J end by 1 base, with 12 bases between. This chain's CDR3 is CASSPGGGGSYEQYV. The CDR3 nucleotides are TGTGCCAGCTCACCAGGAGGTGGGGGATCCTACGAGCAGTACGTC.

This clone was counted a few times. The chain joins TRBV9 to TRBJ1-2, with TRBD1 matching over 8 bases. The ends lost 4 bases at V and 2 bases at J; junction bases unmatched: 4. The CDR3 loop spans 14 amino acids. CDR1 SGDLS and CDR2 YYNGEE come from the germline V gene. The DNA of the CDR3 is TGTGCCAGCAGCCCAGGGGGCTGGAACTATGGCTACACCTTC. As protein: CASSPGGWNYGYTF. The variable domain in full, completed from reference TRBV9 and TRBJ1-2, reads DSGVTQTPKHLITATGQRVTLRCSPRSGDLSVYWYQQSLDQGLQFLIQYYNGEERAKGNILERFSAQQFPDLHSELNLSSLELGDSALYFCASSPGGWNYGYTFGSGTRLTVV.

This clone was observed a single time. The chain uses TRBV19 and TRBJ2-6, with D possibly being TRBD1 (6 bases). This CDR3 has 16 amino acids. The V gene lost 3 bases and the J gene lost 0 bases, with 9 bases spanning the gap. CDR1 LNHDA and CDR2 SQIVND come from the germline V gene (reference sequence). The CDR3 bases are TGTGCCAGTAGTATTCAGGGGATCTCTGGGGCCAACGTCCTGACTTTC. It translates to CASSIQGISGANVLTF.

The chain links TRBV10-1 to TRBJ2-3, with 10 bases fitting TRBD2. The CDR3 has 15 amino acids. CDR1 and CDR2 (germline): WNHNN, SYGVQD (reference sequence). Unmatched junction bases numbered 4, after V lost 6 bases and J lost 1 base. CDR3 bases: TGCGCCAGCAGGGCCGGGACTAGCGGCACAGATACGCAGTATTTT. Its translation: CASRAGTSGTDTQYF.

The table lists this clone with a few counts. This chain joins TRBV6-5 and TRBJ2-2; no firm D call. The V gene's germline CDR1 is MNHEY and CDR2 SVGAGI. This CDR3 is 13 amino acids long. V shed 5 bases and J shed 4 bases, with 8 bases lying between them. DNA for the CDR3: TGTGCCAGCAGTCCCATTCCCACCGGGGAGCTGTTTTTT. Amino acid sequence: CASSPIPTGELFF.

The chain recombines TRBV6-5 with TRBJ2-2; D is ambiguous. Germline values: CDR1 MNHEY, CDR2 SVGAGI. CDR3 size: 11 residues. Trimming took 10 bases from V and 4 from J, leaving 7 bases between them. CDR3 nucleotide sequence: TGTGCCATACGGTCCACCGGGGAGCTGTTTTTT. Its protein is CAIRSTGELFF.

A few counts support this clone. The rearrangement uses TRBV10-3 and TRBJ2-3; TRBD1 matches 8 bases. Germline V gene data show CDR1 as ENHRY and CDR2 as SYGVKD. Trimming took 11 bases from V and 0 from J; bases not matched to a gene: 13. The CDR3 length is 16 residues. The CDR3 DNA is TGTGCCGCCAGAACAGGGGGAAGGTATAGCACAGATACGCAGTATTTT. It yields the protein CAARTGGRYSTDTQYF.

This clone was detected a few times. The V call is TRBV5-4, the J call TRBJ2-5; D possibly corresponds to TRBD2 (6 bases). CDR1 SGHNT and CDR2 YYREEE come from the germline V gene (reference sequence). Trimming removed 4 bases at V and 5 bases at J, with 6 bases between. There are 11 residues in the CDR3. The CDR3, as DNA: TGTGCCAGCAGCGGGGGGGAGACCCAGTACTTC. This translates into CASSGGETQYF.

The sample holds a few counts of this clone. This chain uses TRBV4-3 with TRBJ1-2, with TRBD1 matching over 7 bases. This CDR3 region has 16 residues. Germline loops: CDR1 LGHNA, CDR2 YSLEER. V gave up 1 base and J gave up 2 bases; unmatched junction bases: 7. CDR3 sequence: CASSQVWDSLNYGYTF. The CDR3 bases are TGCGCCAGCAGCCAAGTGTGGGACAGTTTAAACTATGGCTACACCTTC.

This rearrangement joins TRBV7-3 to TRBJ2-1, with 10 bases fitting TRBD2. CDR3 size: 15 residues. V lost 2 bases, J lost 9 bases, and 7 bases stayed unmatched. The germline CDR1 and CDR2 sequences are SGHTA and FQGTGA. The CDR3 is CASSLSSGSLSEQFF. The DNA of the CDR3 is TGTGCCAGCAGCTTATCTAGCGGGAGCTTAAGTGAGCAGTTCTTC.

With regard to this clone: Within the sample, other DNA sequences also encode this same CDR3. J is TRBJ2-6 and V is TRBV2; D unclear. Germline CDR1 SNHLY, CDR2 FYNNEI. V was pared by 4 bases and J by 0 bases, with 4 bases between. The CDR3 covers 14 residues. In DNA form, the CDR3 reads TGTGCCAGCAGTGTAGGCTCTGGGGCCAACGTCCTGACTTTC. Translating gives CASSVGSGANVLTF.

The V gene is TRBV28, the J gene TRBJ2-7, with D tentatively TRBD1 (5 bases). The CDR3 has 15 residues. Germline CDR1 MDHEN, CDR2 SYDVKM. V lost 5 bases to trimming and J lost 0 bases, with 14 bases between them. Written as DNA, the CDR3 is TGTGCCAGCAGTCCAAGGGGAAGGGGCTCCTACGAGCAGTACGTC. Translated, it gives CASSPRGRGSYEQYV.

This sequence joins TRBV20-1 and TRBJ2-7, with D hard to call. V dropped 3 bases and J dropped 4 bases, with 7 bases sitting between them. Germline V gene lookup returns CDR1 DFQATT and CDR2 SNEGSKA (reference sequence). CDR3 length: 11 residues. CDR3 nucleotides: TGCAGTGCTAGGAAATCTTACGAGCAGTACTTC. This sequence encodes CSARKSYEQYF.

This clone occurred a few times. The chain recombines TRBV5-1 with TRBJ1-1; perhaps TRBD1 as D (5 bases). Trimming took off 2 bases at V and 6 bases at J, with 17 bases between the two ends. CDR1 is SGHRS, CDR2 YFSETQ, per germline. The CDR3 length is 15 residues. The DNA of the CDR3 is TGCGCCAGCAGCTTTGGGGCGGGATTTACCTCTGAAGCTTTCTTT. Its protein is CASSFGAGFTSEAFF.

This clone was counted only a few times. The chain uses TRBV5-1 and TRBJ2-3; 8 bases line up with TRBD2. This CDR3 region has 14 residues. V was clipped by 4 bases and J by 6 bases; unmatched bases: 7. CDR1 is SGHRS and CDR2 is YFSETQ in the germline V gene. CDR3 sequence (DNA): TGCGCCAGCAGCGGAGGGACTAGTGCTGATACGCAGTATTTT. This encodes CASSGGTSADTQYF. The full variable domain, rest sourced from reference TRBV5-1 and TRBJ2-3, is KAGVTQTPRYLIKTRGQQVTLSCSPISGHRSVSWYQQTPGQGLQFLFEYFSETQRNKGNFPGRFSGRQFSNSRSEMNVSTLELGDSALYLCASSGGTSADTQYFGPGTRLTVL.

The chain is built from TRBV10-3 and TRBJ2-3, with 8 bases lining up with TRBD2. After removal of 9 bases from V and 0 bases from J, the junction contained 5 bases not matched to a gene. The CDR3 sequence is 14 residues long. Germline assignment: CDR1 ENHRY and CDR2 SYGVKD. The CDR3 DNA sequence: TGTGCCATTTTAGCGGGACCCAGCACAGATACGCAGTATTTT. Translation: CAILAGPSTDTQYF.

The chain joins TRBV6-1 to TRBJ1-4; D may be TRBD1 (6 bases). This CDR3 has 13 amino acids. Germline V lookup: CDR1 MNHNS, CDR2 SASEGT. Trimming removed 7 bases from V and 5 bases from J, with 11 bases in between. As DNA, the CDR3 is TGTGCCAGCAAAGGGACAAACAATGAAAAACTGTTTTTT. It encodes CASKGTNNEKLFF.

The chain recombines TRBV11-1 with TRBJ2-1; D is unresolved. From germline, CDR1 is SGHAT and CDR2 FQDESV (reference sequence). The CDR3 sequence is 11 residues long. The V end was cut by 4 bases, the J end by 13 bases, with 11 bases between. CDR3 sequence reads: CASSSNYRQFF. The CDR3 DNA reads TGTGCCAGCAGCTCCAACTACCGTCAGTTCTTC.

A few counts support this clone. The chain has TRBV28 and TRBJ1-2; the D is unclear. CDR1 and CDR2 (germline): MDHEN, SYDVKM. V shed 3 bases and J shed 7 bases, with 6 bases lying between them. This CDR3 has 11 residues. This CDR3 reads CASSLTSGYTF. The DNA for the CDR3 is TGTGCCAGCAGTTTGACGAGTGGCTACACCTTC.

This clone was picked up many times. The chain employs TRBV21-1 and TRBJ2-4; the table assigns TRBD1, which was not confirmed against the DNA. TRBV21-1 is reported as a pseudogene. This CDR3 has 14 amino acids. The CDR3 loop is CASPAGTGPNIQYF. In DNA form, the CDR3 reads TGTGCCAGCCCCGCCGGGACAGGACCTAACATTCAGTACTTC.

The CDR3 DNA follows: TGTGCCAGCTCACCCCAGACAGGCGGCAATCAGCCCCAGCATTTT. Its translation is CASSPQTGGNQPQHF. The chain has TRBV18 and TRBJ1-5; tentatively, D is TRBD1 (6 bases). Trimming pared 3 bases from V and 2 bases from J, leaving 11 bases between. Germline-derived CDR1 and CDR2 are KGHSH and LQKENI. The CDR3 runs to 15 residues. Drawing the rest from reference TRBV18 and TRBJ1-5, the complete variable domain is NAGVMQNPRHLVRRRGQEARLRCSPMKGHSHVYWYRQLPEEGLKFMVYLQKENIIDESGMPKERFSAEFPKEGPSILRIQQVVRGDSAAYFCASSPQTGGNQPQHFGDGTRLSIL.

CDR3 nucleotides: TGTGCCAGTAACGCCGGGACAGTCTACAATGAGCAGTTCTTC. Protein: CASNAGTVYNEQFF. The chain has TRBV19 and TRBJ2-1, with 7 bases fitting TRBD1. J gave up 3 bases and V 7 bases, and 6 bases lay outside the gene matches. Germline values: CDR1 LNHDA, CDR2 SQIVND (reference sequence). The CDR3 runs 14 residues.